A selection of T cell receptor beta chains follows, all from one sample in a study of blood T cell repertoires in COVID-19. Only in-frame clones appear in the TCRdb table, and some are missing; sequencing was by immunoSEQ multiplex PCR. This table holds 350,000 to 450,000 clones, approximately 89% found once. The sample was PBMCs or T cells enriched from blood (not recorded which). These receptors originate from a woman in her twenties or thirties who had recovered from COVID-19. CDR3s include the opening cysteine and the closing phenylalanine or tryptophan. D genes are given only for firm matches. Clone size is stated in some rows and not others, as once, few, many or a class when expanded.

.,TRBD1,TRBV7-9,TRBJ1-2,TGTGCCAGCAGCAATACCGGGACAGGCATAACCAGCTATGGCTACACCTTC,CASSNTGTGITSYGYTF
once,.,TRBV7-2,TRBJ1-3,TGTGCCAGCAGCTTATATGAGGTCTCTGGAAACACCATATATTTT,CASSLYEVSGNTIYF
.,TRBD1,TRBV3-1/TRBV3-2,TRBJ1-6,TGTGCCAGCAGTCAGGGACAGGATCACCACTTT,CASSQGQDHHF
.,.,TRBV6-1,TRBJ1-6,TGTGCCAGCAGTGGGGGGACACTCGGGTTCTCGTTCTATAATTCACCCCTCCACTTT,CASSGGTLGFSFYNSPLHF
.,TRBD2,TRBV15,TRBJ2-1,TGTGCCACCAGCAGTCTTATGACTAGCGGGAGGCAGGGTGAGCAGTTCTTC,CATSSLMTSGRQGEQFF
once,.,TRBV30,TRBJ2-5,TGTGCCTGGAACAGGGACCAAGAGACCCAGTACTTC,CAWNRDQETQYF
.,TRBD2,TRBV7-6,TRBJ2-1,TGTGCCAGCAGCCCCTTTAGCGGGGGGGCGTCCTACAATGAGCAGTTCTTC,CASSPFSGGASYNEQFF
.,TRBD2,TRBV9,TRBJ2-3,TGTGCCAGCTCGCGGGAGGGAGGAGGCACAGATACGCAGTATTTT,CASSREGGGTDTQYF
.,TRBD1,TRBV19,TRBJ1-6,TGTGCCAGTAGTCATACCCGACAGGGCAAGGGCCTCCACTTT,CASSHTRQGKGLHF
.,TRBD2,TRBV10-1,TRBJ2-7,TGCGCCAGCATTATACTAGCGGGAGCCTACGAGCAGTACTTC,CASIILAGAYEQYF
.,.,TRBV7-9,TRBJ1-4,TGTGCCAGCAGCTTGGGGGGACCTGAAAAACTGTTTTTT,CASSLGGPEKLFF
.,.,TRBV6-5,TRBJ1-2,TGTGCCAGCAGCACAGGGTATGGCTACACCTTC,CASSTGYGYTF
.,.,TRBV7-2,TRBJ1-2,TGTGCCAGCAGCTTAGGCAGGTCCTATGGCTACACCTTC,CASSLGRSYGYTF
.,TRBD1,TRBV28,TRBJ1-5,TGTGCCAGCAGTACGCACAGGGGACGTCAGCCCCAGCATTTT,CASSTHRGRQPQHF
.,TRBD2,TRBV28,TRBJ2-2,TGTGCCAGCAGTCCCTCAACACGCCTAGCGGGATTGGCCGGGGAGCTGTTTTTT,CASSPSTRLAGLAGELFF
.,TRBD1,TRBV7-9,TRBJ2-6,TGTGCCAGCAGCTTAGTCAGGGGGCTTGGGGCCAACGTCCTGACTTTC,CASSLVRGLGANVLTF
once,.,TRBV28,TRBJ2-7,TGTGCCAGCAGTCGCGCAGGGGTCGCACCCTTCTCCTACGAGCAGTACTTC,CASSRAGVAPFSYEQYF
.,TRBD1,TRBV19,TRBJ1-2,TGTGCCAGTAGCCGGGACAGAGTTAACTATGGCTACACCTTC,CASSRDRVNYGYTF
many,.,TRBV29-1,TRBJ2-4,TGCAGCGTTTGGGGACTTTCCTCGGACATTCAGTACTTC,CSVWGLSSDIQYF
.,.,TRBV5-1,TRBJ1-2,TGCGCCAGCAGCCCGAGTGGGGCCAACTATGGCTACACCTTC,CASSPSGANYGYTF